This T cell receptor (beta chain) was observed in a study of response to subunit inactivated influenza vaccine. The study, taken as a whole, reports: The authors proposed limited new T cell recruitment per seasonal influenza vaccination.

V was trimmed by 4 bases and J by 2 bases, leaving 6 bases between them. The CDR3 length is 13 residues. The germline CDR1 and CDR2 sequences are LGHDT and YNNKEL (reference sequence). TCRdb processed the RT-PCR reads anew with MiXCR; each CDR3 protein has one entry. The table records roughly 550,000 distinct CDR3 sequences, less than 25% of them present only once. Points on this clonotype: Its matching antigen is unknown.

These sequences were also reported in another study, on T cells expressing NK-cell markers. That paper states: UMIs accompanied the 5'RACE template switching by which TCR beta cDNA was made. One of eight sequenced donors was HCMV-seronegative; the other seven were seropositive.

The source material was CD4+ T cells sorted from PBMCs, sampled about 12 days after vaccination. The source is a man in his fifties or sixties who received an inactivated influenza vaccine. The V call is TRBV3-1, the J call TRBJ1-5; D gene ambiguous. The CDR3 sequence is CASSRSRNQPQHF. Here the CDR3 DNA reads TGTGCCAGCAGCCGCAGCCGCAATCAGCCCCAGCATTTT. The variable domain in full, completed from reference TRBV3-1 and TRBJ1-5, reads DTAVSQTPKYLVTQMGNDKSIKCEQNLGHDTMYWYKQDSKKFLKIMFSYNNKELIINETVPNRFSPKSPDKAHLNLHINSLELGDSAVYFCASSRSRNQPQHFGDGTRLSIL.